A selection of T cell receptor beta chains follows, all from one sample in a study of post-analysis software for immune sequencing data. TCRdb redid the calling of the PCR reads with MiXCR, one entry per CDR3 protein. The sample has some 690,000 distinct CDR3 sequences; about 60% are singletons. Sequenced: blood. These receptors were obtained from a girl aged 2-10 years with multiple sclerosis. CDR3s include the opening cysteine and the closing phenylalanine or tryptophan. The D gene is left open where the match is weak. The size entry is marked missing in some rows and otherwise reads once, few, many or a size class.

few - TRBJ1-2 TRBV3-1 TGTGCCAGCAGCCCTAGACACCTCTATGGCTACACCTTC CASSPRHLYGYTF
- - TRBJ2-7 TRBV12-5 TGTGCTAGTGGTTCACCGGGACCGAGGGCTCTCGAGCAGTACTTC CASGSPGPRALEQYF
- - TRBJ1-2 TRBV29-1 TGCAGCGTTGCCCCTACCAAGAACTATGGCTACACCTTC CSVAPTKNYGYTF
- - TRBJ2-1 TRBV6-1 TGTGCCAGCAGCGCCCGGGCAGGCTACAATGAGCAGTTCTTC CASSARAGYNEQFF
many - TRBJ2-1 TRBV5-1 TGCGCCAGCAGCTTGGTTTCCAGGGCCCCCAATGAGCAGTTCTTC CASSLVSRAPNEQFF
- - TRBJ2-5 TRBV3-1 TGTGCCAGCAGATCAGGGCGTGTAGAGACCCAGTACTTC CASRSGRVETQYF
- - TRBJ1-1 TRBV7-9 TGTGCCAGCAGCCCAAGGACGGTTCGGGGCGACACTGAAGCTTTCTTT CASSPRTVRGDTEAFF
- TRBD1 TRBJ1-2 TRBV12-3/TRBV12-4 TGTGCCAGCAGTGCCCGGGACAGGCTCTATGGCTACACCTTC CASSARDRLYGYTF
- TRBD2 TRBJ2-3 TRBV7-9 TGTGCCAGCAGCTTAACGAGGCGGGAGTTTCCAGATACGCAGTATTTT CASSLTRREFPDTQYF
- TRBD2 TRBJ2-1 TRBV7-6 TGTGCCAGCAGCTTAGGGACTAGCGGGAGGTACAATGAGCAGTTCTTC CASSLGTSGRYNEQFF
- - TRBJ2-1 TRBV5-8 TGTGCCAGCGGCCGACTTGCTACGTCAAACAACAACAATGAGCAGTTCTTC CASGRLATSNNNNEQFF
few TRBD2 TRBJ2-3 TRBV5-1 TGCGCCAGCAGAGAGCGGGAGCCGACAGATACGCAGTATTTT CASREREPTDTQYF
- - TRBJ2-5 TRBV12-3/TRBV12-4 TGTGCCAGCAAGAGGGGGGAAGAGACCCAGTACTTC CASKRGEETQYF
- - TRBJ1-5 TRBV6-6 TGTGCCAGCAGTCACCGGGAAACACTTGGCAATCAGCCCCAGCATTTT CASSHRETLGNQPQHF
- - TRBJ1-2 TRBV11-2 TGTGCCAGCAGCTACAATCGGGGTGAGGGCTATGGCTACACCTTC CASSYNRGEGYGYTF
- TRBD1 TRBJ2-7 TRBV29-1 TGCAGCGTTGAAGATACCAATGGGACAGGGGGCTCCTACGAGCAGTACTTC CSVEDTNGTGGSYEQYF
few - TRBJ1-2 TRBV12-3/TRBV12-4 TGTGCCAGCAGCCCACTCGGGGCCTATGGCTACACCTTC CASSPLGAYGYTF
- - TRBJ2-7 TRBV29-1 TGCAGTGTTGATAGGCCAGGTACCTACGAGCAGTACTTC CSVDRPGTYEQYF
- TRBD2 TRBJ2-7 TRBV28 TGTGCCAGCAGTCCCCGGACTAGCGGGAGGGAGCAGTACTTC CASSPRTSGREQYF
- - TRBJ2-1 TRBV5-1 TGCGCCAGCAGCTTGACGTTGAGGCGGAGCTCCTACAATGAGCAGTTCTTC CASSLTLRRSSYNEQFF
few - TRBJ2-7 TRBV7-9 TGTGCCAGCAGCTTAGGGAGCCCCTACGAGCAGTACTTC CASSLGSPYEQYF
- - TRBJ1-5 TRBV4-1 TGCGCCAGCAGCCAAGCTTATAGCAATCAGCCCCAGCATTTT CASSQAYSNQPQHF
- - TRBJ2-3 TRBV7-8 TGTGCCAGCAGCCCCCGTGGGCAGGGCACAGATACGCAGTATTTT CASSPRGQGTDTQYF
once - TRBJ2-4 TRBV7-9 TGTGCCGGCATCTTCGACCGGGCCAAAAACATTCAGTACTTC CAGIFDRAKNIQYF
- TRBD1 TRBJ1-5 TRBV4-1 TGCGCCAGCAGCCAAGCAATTACAGGGGGCCATCAGCCCCAGCATTTT CASSQAITGGHQPQHF
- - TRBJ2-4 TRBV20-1 TGCAGTGCTAACGGCCGGTTAGCCAAAAACATTCAGTACTTC CSANGRLAKNIQYF
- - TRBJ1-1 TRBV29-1 TGCAGCGTTGAATCTTGGGCGAACACTGAAGCTTTCTTT CSVESWANTEAFF
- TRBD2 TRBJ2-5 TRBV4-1 TGCGCCAGCAGCCAAATAGGACTAGACCAAGAGAGGCAGTACTTC CASSQIGLDQERQYF
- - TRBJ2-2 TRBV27 TGTGCCAGCAGCGACAACACCGGGGAGCTGTTTTTT CASSDNTGELFF
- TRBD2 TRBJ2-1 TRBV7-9 TGTGCCAGCAGCTTACGAGCGGGAGGCCATGAGCAGTTCTTC CASSLRAGGHEQFF
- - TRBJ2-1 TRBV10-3 TGTGCCATCATGAAGGGGAATGAGCAGTTCTTC CAIMKGNEQFF
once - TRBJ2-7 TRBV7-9 TGTGCCAGCGGCCCCTTTGGGGACGAGCAGTACTTC CASGPFGDEQYF
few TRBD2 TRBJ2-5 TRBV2 TGTGCCAGCAGCGGGAAGACTAGCGGACAAGAGACCCAGTACTTC CASSGKTSGQETQYF